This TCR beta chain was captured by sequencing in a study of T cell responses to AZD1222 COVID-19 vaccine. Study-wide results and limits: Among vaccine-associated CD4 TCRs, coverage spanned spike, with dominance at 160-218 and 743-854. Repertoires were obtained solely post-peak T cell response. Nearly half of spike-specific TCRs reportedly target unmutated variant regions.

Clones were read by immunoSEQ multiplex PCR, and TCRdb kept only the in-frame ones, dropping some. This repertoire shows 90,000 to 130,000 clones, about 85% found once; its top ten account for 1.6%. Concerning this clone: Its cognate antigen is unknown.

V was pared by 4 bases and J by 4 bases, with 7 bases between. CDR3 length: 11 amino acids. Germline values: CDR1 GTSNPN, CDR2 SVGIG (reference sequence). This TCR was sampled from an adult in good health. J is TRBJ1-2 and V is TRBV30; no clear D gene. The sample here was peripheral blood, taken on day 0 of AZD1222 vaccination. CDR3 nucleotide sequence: TGTGCCTGGATGGCGGTCTATGGCTACACCTTC. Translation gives CAWMAVYGYTF. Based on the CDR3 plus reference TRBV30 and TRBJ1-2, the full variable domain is SQTIHQWPATLVQPVGSPLSLECTVEGTSNPNLYWYRQAAGRGLQLLFYSVGIGQISSEVPQNLSASRPQDRQFILSSKKLLLSDSGFYLCAWMAVYGYTFGSGTRLTVV.